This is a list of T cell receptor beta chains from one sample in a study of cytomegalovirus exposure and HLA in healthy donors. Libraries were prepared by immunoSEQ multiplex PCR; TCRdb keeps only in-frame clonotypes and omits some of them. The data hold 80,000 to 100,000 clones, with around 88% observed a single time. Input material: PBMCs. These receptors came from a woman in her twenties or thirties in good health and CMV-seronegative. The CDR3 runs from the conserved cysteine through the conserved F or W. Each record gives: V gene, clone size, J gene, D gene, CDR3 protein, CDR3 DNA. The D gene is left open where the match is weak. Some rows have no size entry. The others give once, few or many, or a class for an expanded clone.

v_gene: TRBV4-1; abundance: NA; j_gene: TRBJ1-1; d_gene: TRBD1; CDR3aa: CASSRGQSTEAFF; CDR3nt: TGCGCCAGCAGCCGGGGACAGAGCACTGAAGCTTTCTTT
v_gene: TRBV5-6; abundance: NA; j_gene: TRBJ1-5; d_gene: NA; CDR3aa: CASSLAFNGQPQHF; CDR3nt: TGTGCCAGCAGCTTGGCCTTCAACGGGCAGCCCCAGCATTTT
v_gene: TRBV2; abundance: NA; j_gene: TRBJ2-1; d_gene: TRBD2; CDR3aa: CASKSPAGEYSSYNEQFF; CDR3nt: TGTGCCAGCAAGTCTCCAGCGGGGGAGTATAGCTCCTACAATGAGCAGTTCTTC
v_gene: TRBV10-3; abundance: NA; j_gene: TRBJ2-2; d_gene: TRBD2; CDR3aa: CAIRNSGSIAGELFF; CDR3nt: TGTGCCATCAGAAATAGCGGGAGTATCGCCGGGGAGCTGTTTTTT
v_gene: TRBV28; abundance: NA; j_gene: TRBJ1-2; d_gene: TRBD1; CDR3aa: CASSDRAFYGYTF; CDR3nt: TGTGCCAGCAGTGACAGGGCTTTCTATGGCTACACCTTC
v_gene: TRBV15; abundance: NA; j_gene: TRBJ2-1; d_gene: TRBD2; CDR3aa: CATRLAGGVHNEQFF; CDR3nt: TGTGCCACCAGGTTAGCGGGAGGGGTCCACAATGAGCAGTTCTTC
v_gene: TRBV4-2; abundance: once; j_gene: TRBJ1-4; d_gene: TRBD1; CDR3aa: CASSQDGDRGAKLFF; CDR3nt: TGTGCCAGCAGCCAAGACGGGGACAGGGGTGCAAAACTGTTTTTT
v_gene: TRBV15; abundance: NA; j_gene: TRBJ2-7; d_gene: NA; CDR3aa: CATSSGIGAGHEQYF; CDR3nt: TGTGCCACCAGCAGTGGCATCGGGGCGGGACACGAGCAGTACTTC
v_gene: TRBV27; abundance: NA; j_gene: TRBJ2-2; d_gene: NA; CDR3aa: CASSLSSGNTGELFF; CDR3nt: TGTGCCAGCAGTTTATCTAGCGGGAACACCGGGGAGCTGTTTTTT
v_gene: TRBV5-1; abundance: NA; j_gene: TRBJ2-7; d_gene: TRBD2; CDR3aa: CASSGARPQGRDEQYF; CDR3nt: TGCGCCAGCAGCGGGGCCCGACCGCAAGGGAGGGACGAGCAGTACTTC
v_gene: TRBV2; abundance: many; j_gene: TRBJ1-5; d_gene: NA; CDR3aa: CASSGNSNQPQHF; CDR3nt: TGTGCCAGCTCGGGGAATAGCAATCAGCCCCAGCATTTT
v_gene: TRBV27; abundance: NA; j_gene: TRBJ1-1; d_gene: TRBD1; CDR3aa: CASSIFSPGQGASGTEAFF; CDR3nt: TGTGCCAGCAGTATCTTCTCCCCGGGACAGGGGGCGTCGGGCACTGAAGCTTTCTTT
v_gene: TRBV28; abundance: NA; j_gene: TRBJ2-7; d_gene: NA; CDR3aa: CASSFRPGGTYEQYF; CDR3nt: TGTGCCAGCAGTTTTCGGCCGGGGGGCACCTACGAGCAGTACTTC
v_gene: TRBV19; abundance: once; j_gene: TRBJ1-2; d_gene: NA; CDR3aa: CASSNFGAQVPTVNGYTF; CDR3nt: TGTGCCAGTAGTAACTTTGGGGCGCAGGTACCCACGGTCAATGGCTACACCTTC
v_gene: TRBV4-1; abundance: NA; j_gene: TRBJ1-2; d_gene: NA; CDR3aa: CASSREGDYGYTF; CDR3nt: TGCGCCAGCTCCCGGGAGGGAGACTATGGCTACACCTTC
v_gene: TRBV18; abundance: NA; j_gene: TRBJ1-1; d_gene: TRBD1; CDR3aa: CASSPMDRGKSEAFF; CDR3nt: TGTGCCAGCTCACCTATGGACAGGGGAAAGTCTGAAGCTTTCTTT
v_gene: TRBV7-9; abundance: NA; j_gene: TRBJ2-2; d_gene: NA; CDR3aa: CASSHRAGELFF; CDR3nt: TGTGCCAGCAGCCACAGGGCCGGGGAGCTGTTTTTT
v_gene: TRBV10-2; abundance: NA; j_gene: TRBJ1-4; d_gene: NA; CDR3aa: CASSLTAAEKLFF; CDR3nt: TGCGCCAGCAGTCTAACGGCGGCTGAAAAACTGTTTTTT
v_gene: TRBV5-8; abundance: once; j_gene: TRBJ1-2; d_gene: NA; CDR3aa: CASSFDRRMTGYTF; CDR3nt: TGTGCCAGCAGCTTTGACAGGAGGATGACTGGCTACACCTTC
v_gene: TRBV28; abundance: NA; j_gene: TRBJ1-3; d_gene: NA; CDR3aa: CASSLNAGNTIYF; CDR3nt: TGTGCCAGCAGTCTCAATGCGGGAAACACCATATATTTT
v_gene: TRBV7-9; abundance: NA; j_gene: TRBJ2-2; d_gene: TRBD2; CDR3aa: CASSPGGVAGELFF; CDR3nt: TGTGCCAGCAGCCCCGGGGGGGTTGCCGGGGAGCTGTTTTTT
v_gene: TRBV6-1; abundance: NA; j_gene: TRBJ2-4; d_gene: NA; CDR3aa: CASTAASLAKNIQYF; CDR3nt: TGTGCCAGCACCGCGGCCAGTCTAGCCAAAAACATTCAGTACTTC
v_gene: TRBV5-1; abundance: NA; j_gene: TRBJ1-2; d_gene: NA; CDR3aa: CASSLATENYGYTF; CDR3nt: TGCGCCAGCAGCTTGGCGACAGAAAACTATGGCTACACCTTC
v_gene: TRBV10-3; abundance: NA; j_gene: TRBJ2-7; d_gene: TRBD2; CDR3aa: CAIRGSGNLLYEQYF; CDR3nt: TGTGCCATCAGAGGAAGCGGGAATCTCCTTTACGAGCAGTACTTC
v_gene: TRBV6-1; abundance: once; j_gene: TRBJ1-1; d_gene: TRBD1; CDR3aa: CASSGGTADTEAFF; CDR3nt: TGTGCCAGCAGTGGAGGGACAGCCGACACTGAAGCTTTCTTT
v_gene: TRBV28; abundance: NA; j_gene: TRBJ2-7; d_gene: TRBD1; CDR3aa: CASSLPGTGSYEQYF; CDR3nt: TGTGCCAGCAGTTTACCCGGGACAGGTTCCTACGAGCAGTACTTC
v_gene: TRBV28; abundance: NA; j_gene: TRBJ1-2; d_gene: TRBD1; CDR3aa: CASSFNRGGGGYTF; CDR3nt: TGTGCCAGCAGTTTCAACAGGGGTGGCGGTGGCTACACCTTC
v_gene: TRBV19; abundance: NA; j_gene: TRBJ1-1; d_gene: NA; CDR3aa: CASSILLWQAMNTEAFF; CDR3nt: TGTGCCAGTAGTATTTTATTATGGCAGGCCATGAACACTGAAGCTTTCTTT
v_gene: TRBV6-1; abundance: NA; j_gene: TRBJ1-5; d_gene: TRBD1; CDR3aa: CASRNRQGTQPQHF; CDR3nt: TGTGCCAGCAGGAATCGACAGGGGACGCAGCCCCAGCATTTT